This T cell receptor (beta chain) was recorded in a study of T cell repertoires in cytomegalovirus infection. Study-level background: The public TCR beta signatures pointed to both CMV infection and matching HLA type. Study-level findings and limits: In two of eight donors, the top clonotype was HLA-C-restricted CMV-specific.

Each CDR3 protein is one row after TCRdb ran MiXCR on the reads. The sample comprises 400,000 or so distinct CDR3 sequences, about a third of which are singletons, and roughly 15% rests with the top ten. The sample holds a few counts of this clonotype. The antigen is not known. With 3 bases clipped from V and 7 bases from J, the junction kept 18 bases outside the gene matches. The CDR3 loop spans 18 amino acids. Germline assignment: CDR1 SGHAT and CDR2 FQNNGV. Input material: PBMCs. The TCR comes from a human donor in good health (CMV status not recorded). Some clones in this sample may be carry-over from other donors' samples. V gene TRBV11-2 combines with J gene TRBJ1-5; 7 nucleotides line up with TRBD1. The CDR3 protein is CASSFDNRDSSVNQPQHF. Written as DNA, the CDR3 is TGTGCCAGCAGCTTCGACAATCGGGACAGCTCAGTAAACCAGCCCCAGCATTTT. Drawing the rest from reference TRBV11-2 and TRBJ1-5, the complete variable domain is EAGVAQSPRYKIIEKRQSVAFWCNPISGHATLYWYQQILGQGPKLLIQFQNNGVVDDSQLPKDRFSAERLKGVDSTLKIQPAKLEDSAVYLCASSFDNRDSSVNQPQHFGDGTRLSIL.